This T cell receptor beta chain is drawn from a study of PD-L1 blockade in urothelial cancer (dated by TCRdb to the late 2010s). About the full investigation: Therapy was started at some point between 2012 and 2014 for all patients, and atezolizumab 1,200 mg was administered intravenously every 3 weeks. About 90% of the 29 patients were identified as males with urothelial cancer of bladder origin, and a prior smoking history was reported by 18 of 29 patients. An ECOG performance status of 0 or 1 was recorded for the patients, and 0 to 3 prior chemotherapy regimens had been received by the patients. Blood samples were analyzed 3 weeks after the start of treatment (second dose) and 6 weeks after the start of treatment. Blood samples gave a median of around 140,000 T cells and roughly 83,000 unique TCRs, with a median clonality of around 0.074. The study, an exploratory multi-omic analysis, examined somatic, immune and clinical correlates of response to PD-L1 blockade with atezolizumab in urothelial cancer. TCR sequencing covered pretreatment tumor samples and matched, serially collected peripheral blood taken before and after atezolizumab treatment. Progression-free survival longer than 6 months counted as durable clinical benefit, and TCR features were additionally tested against both progression-free and overall survival. In the same patients, whole exome sequencing and RNA sequencing of pretreatment tumors were performed in addition to TCR sequencing. Durable clinical benefit was achieved by nine patients and was not achieved by 20 patients. Just over 28 patients had pretreatment blood TCR-seq, around 25 had at least one posttreatment blood collection, and around 25 had tumor TCR-seq. The investigation overall reported the following: Improved progression-free and overall survival was found to be associated with pretreatment peripheral blood TCR clonality below the median. Because the sample size was small (n ≈ 27) and many exploratory analyses were performed, the results are intended to be hypothesis-generating. Among patients with durable benefit, tumor-associated TCR clones showed greater expansion in peripheral blood 3 weeks after treatment started (n ≈ 20, p = 0.022).

This clone appeared a single time. The target of this receptor is not known. It has no much larger one-base neighbor in the sample; base qualities were not kept. To estimate absolute template abundance from read counts, synthetic TCR analog templates were spiked into each PCR. The immunoSEQ assay used bias-controlled V and J gene primers to amplify TCRbeta CDR3 regions from genomic DNA. Rearranged TCRbeta segments were sequenced at approximately 20X coverage. The published analysis was carried out like this. Sequencing errors were corrected by clustering, and CDR3s were annotated against IMGT so that V, D and J genes could be assigned. Downstream analyses used only productive TCRbeta rearrangements, leaving out any out-of-frame or stop-codon sequences. To compute clonality, Shannon entropy was normalized by the log of the number of unique productive sequences and then subtracted from one. Fisher's exact test with Benjamini-Hochberg correction, using a cutoff of adjusted p below 0.01, was how clones that differed between time points or between blood and tumor were identified. TCRdb took this table from immuneACCESS and kept in-frame rearrangements with V and J called. Such tables lack part of the clones; where checked against another copy, unresolved V genes explain under half of the gap, and the rest is unexplained. For V, J and clone size, that table is used; D and trimming come from the DNA. The sample data list tens of thousands of clones, and approximately 86% of these were observed just once. Under 15% of the sample is taken by the ten largest.

The sample's time point label, decoded: pretreatment peripheral blood. A total of under 35 patients with locally advanced or metastatic urothelial carcinoma, treated at Memorial Sloan Kettering on a trial protocol, made up the cohort. Peripheral blood mononuclear cells were collected from each patient pretreatment and during treatment, giving between 1 and 8 total time points per patient. The Qiagen DNeasy Blood extraction kit was used to purify genomic DNA from total PBMCs and from tumor samples. PBMCs were collected pretreatment and during treatment, and were isolated and stored as previously described. The CDR3 sequence holds 18 residues, the cysteine and phenylalanine included. Of the read, only the CDR3 DNA is kept; its 54 bases are in frame from base 1.

This receptor was obtained from a man in his 60s with urothelial cancer. The chain links TRBV21-1 with TRBJ1-4; the DNA was not compared with TRBD1, the D call given in the table. TRBV21-1 is termed a pseudogene. The sequencing used PBMCs, collected around atezolizumab (anti-PD-L1) treatment. CDR3 reads: CASSERRGQGVANEKLFF. The sequenced DNA is TGTGCCAGCAGCGAAAGGAGGGGACAGGGGGTTGCTAATGAAAAACTGTTTTTT.